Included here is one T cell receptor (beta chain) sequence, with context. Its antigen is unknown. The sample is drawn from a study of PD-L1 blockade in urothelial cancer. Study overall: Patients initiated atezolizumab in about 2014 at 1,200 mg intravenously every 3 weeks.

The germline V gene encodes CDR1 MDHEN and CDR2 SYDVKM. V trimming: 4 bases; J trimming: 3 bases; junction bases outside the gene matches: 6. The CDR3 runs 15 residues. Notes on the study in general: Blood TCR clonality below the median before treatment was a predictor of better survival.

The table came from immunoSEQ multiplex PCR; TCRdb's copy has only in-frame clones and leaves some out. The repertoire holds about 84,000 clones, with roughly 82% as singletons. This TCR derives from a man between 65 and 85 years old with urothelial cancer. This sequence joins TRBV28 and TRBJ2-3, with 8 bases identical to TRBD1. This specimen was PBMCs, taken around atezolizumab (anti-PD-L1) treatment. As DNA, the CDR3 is TGTGCCAGCAGTTACCAACAGGGGGGAACAGATACGCAGTATTTT. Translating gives CASSYQQGGTDTQYF.